This T cell receptor (beta chain) was captured by sequencing in a study of T cell responses to AZD1222 COVID-19 vaccine (dated by TCRdb to the early 2020s). For the wider study: TCR sequencing was performed for 230 to 250 trial participants, of whom 200 to 210 were given two doses of AZD1222 and 26 were given two doses of MenACWY control vaccine. Enrollment into the trials was organized by age into subgroups of 18-55, 56-69 and 70-plus years, and those subgroups contained approximately 150, 30 and 60 TCR-sequenced participants, respectively. The investigation overall reported the following: In the small 56-69-year group, the increase in depth fell short of significance, most likely because of low power. Reportedly, almost half of the unique spike-specific TCRs recognized epitopes lying outside the regions that are mutated in the B.1.351 and B.1.1.7 variants. Vaccine-associated CD4 TCRs spanned the whole spike protein, with dominant responses in regions 160-218 and 743-854. Participants were mostly white British and included more females than males, and it was suggested by the authors that clonal diversity may have been underestimated. After two AZD1222 doses, spike-specific TCR breadth and depth were significantly higher than at day 0 and than in MenACWY recipients. Only five or six AZD1222 recipients were SARS-CoV-2 seropositive at baseline, limiting conclusions about previously exposed vaccinees. Because no day 14 peak-response samples were available, repertoires were characterized only after the peak T cell response.

Sample time point, as interpreted from the label and publication: baseline before first vaccination. This specimen's treatment or condition label, interpreted: meningococcal conjugate vaccine given as trial control. Samples from vaccinated people were obtained from the UK trials COV001 and COV002, which included a single-blind randomized controlled phase 2/3 trial of AZD1222 (ChAdOx1 nCoV-19) in healthy adults. For TCRbeta chain sequencing, PBMC samples were collected from trial participants at day 0 and at day 28 after the second dose. The CDR3 regions of human TCRbeta chains were analyzed by immunosequencing. The published analysis was carried out like this. Repertoire TCRs were matched against a reference library of SARS-CoV-2-specific TCRs generated with the MIRA antigen-specificity platform. Breadth was defined as the fraction of unique TCRs that were SARS-CoV-2-associated. Depth was defined as the fraction of total T cells that were SARS-CoV-2-associated. Using the MIRA data, each spike-specific TCR was mapped to the spike region that the TCR reacts to and placed in a CD4 or CD8 class. Log10-transformed breadth and depth values were compared by one-way ANOVA with Sidak's multiple comparisons tests. TCRdb obtained this table from immuneACCESS and retained in-frame rearrangements with V and J assigned. These tables miss some clones; where compared with another copy, unresolved V genes account for less than half of the shortfall, and the remainder is unexplained. V and J calls and clone size follow that table, whereas D and trimming were derived from the DNA. The sample profile shows approximately 50,000 clones; approximately 85% of them were found once. In total, the top ten clones hold under 25% of the sample.

Concerning this clone itself: Its cognate antigen has yet to be identified. No base-level quality is on record; no much larger clone is a single base apart.

The sequence derives from an adult in good health. Sample: peripheral blood, taken on day 0 of MenACWY control vaccination.

The nucleotide sequence reads as follows: TGTGCCAGCAGCCCTAAACCCACTAGCGGGAGTCCCTACGAGCAGTACTTC. The translation is CASSPKPTSGSPYEQYF. The rearrangement combines TRBV7-9 with TRBJ2-7; TRBD2 aligns with 11 central bases. Clipping removes 5 bases from V and 2 bases from J, with 11 as the unmatched junction base count. The germline V gene (reference sequence) provides CDR1 SEHNR and CDR2 FQNEAQ. The CDR3 goes from the cysteine to the phenylalanine over 17 residues. The read is trimmed to its CDR3 DNA, 51 bases read in frame from base 1.